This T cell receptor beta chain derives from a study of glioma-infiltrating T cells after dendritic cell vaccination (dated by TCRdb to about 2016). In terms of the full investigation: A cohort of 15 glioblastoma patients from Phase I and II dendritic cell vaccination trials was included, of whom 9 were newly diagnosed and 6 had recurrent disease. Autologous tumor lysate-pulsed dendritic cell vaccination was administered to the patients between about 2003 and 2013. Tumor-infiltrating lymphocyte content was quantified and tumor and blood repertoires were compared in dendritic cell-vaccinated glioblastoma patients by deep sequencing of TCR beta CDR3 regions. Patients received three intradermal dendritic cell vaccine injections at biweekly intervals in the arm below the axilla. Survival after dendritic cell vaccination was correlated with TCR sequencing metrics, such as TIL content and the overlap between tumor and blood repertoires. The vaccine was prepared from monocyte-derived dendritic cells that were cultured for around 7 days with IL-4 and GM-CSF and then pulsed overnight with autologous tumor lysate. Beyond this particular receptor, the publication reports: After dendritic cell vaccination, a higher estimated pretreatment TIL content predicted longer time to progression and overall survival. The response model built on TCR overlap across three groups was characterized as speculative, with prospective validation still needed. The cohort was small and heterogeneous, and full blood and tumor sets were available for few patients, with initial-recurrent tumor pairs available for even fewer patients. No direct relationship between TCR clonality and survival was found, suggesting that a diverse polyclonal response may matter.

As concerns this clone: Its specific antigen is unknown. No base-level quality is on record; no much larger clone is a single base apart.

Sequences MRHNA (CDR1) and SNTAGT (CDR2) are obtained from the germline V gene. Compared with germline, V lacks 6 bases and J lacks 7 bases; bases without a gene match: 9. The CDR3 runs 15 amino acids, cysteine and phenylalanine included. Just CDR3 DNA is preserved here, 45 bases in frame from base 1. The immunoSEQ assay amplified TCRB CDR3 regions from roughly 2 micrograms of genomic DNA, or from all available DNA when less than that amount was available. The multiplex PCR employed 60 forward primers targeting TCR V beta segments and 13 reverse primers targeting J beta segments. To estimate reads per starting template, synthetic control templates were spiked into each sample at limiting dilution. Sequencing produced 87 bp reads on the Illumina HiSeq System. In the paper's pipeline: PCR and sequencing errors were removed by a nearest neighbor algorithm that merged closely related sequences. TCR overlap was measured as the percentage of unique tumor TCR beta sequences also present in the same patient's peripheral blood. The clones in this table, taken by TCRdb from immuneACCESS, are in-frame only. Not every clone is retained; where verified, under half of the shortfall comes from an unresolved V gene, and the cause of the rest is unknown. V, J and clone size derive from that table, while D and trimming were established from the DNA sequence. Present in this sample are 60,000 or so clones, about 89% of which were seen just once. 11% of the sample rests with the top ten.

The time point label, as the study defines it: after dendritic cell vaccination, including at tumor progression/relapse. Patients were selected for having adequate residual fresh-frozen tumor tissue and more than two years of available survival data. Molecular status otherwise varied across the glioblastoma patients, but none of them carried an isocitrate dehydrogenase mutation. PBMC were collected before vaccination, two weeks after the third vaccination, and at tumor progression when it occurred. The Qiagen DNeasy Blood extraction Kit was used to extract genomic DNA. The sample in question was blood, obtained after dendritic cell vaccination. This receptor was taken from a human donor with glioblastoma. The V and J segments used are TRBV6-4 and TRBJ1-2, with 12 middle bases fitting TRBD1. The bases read TGTGCCAGCAGAGCCGGGACAGGGGGCGCGTCTGGCTACACCTTC. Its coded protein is CASRAGTGGASGYTF.